These T cell receptor beta chains were read from a single sample in a study of T cells after yellow fever vaccination. TCRdb re-called the 5' RACE reads with MiXCR, one entry per CDR3 protein. The table lists approximately 450,000 distinct CDR3 sequences, around 20% of them singletons. The source material was PBMCs, sampled before the yellow fever booster vaccination. These receptors came from a man aged 18 to 30 who received the YFV17D yellow fever vaccine. CDR3s include the opening cysteine and the closing phenylalanine or tryptophan. Fields, in order: J gene, D gene, V gene, clone size, CDR3 protein, CDR3 DNA. The D gene is left open where the match is weak. A clone size is listed for some rows: how often the clone was seen (once, few, many), or a class if it is expanded.

TRBJ2-1 NA TRBV3-1 NA CASSRPRGSYNEQFF TGTGCCAGCAGCCGCCCCCGAGGCTCGTACAATGAGCAGTTCTTC
TRBJ2-5 TRBD1 TRBV24-1 NA CATSGNRQGGETQYF TGTGCCACCAGTGGAAACCGACAGGGTGGAGAGACCCAGTACTTC
TRBJ2-1 TRBD2 TRBV7-9 few CASSPPPGTTNEQFF TGTGCCAGCAGCCCCCCCCCCGGGACTACAAATGAGCAGTTCTTC
TRBJ1-4 NA TRBV18 few CASSFGQSPNEKLFF TGTGCCAGCTCATTCGGACAGTCCCCCAATGAAAAACTGTTTTTT
TRBJ2-2 TRBD1 TRBV18 NA CASSPRDRGRGGELFF TGTGCCAGCTCACCGAGGGACAGGGGGCGCGGCGGGGAGCTGTTTTTT
TRBJ2-1 NA TRBV20-1 many CSASLGYQDEQFF TGCAGTGCGTCTTTGGGCTACCAGGATGAGCAGTTCTTC
TRBJ1-2 NA TRBV7-2 few CASSLVGPAPSYGYTF TGTGCCAGCAGCTTAGTAGGTCCAGCACCGAGCTATGGCTACACCTTC
TRBJ2-1 NA TRBV9 NA CASSVVPGGWDEQFF TGTGCCAGCAGCGTAGTCCCCGGCGGGTGGGATGAGCAGTTCTTC
TRBJ2-7 NA TRBV7-6 few CASSLQEAYEQYF TGTGCCAGCAGCTTGCAGGAGGCCTACGAGCAGTACTTC
TRBJ1-1 NA TRBV7-6 many CASSPKGNTEAFF TGTGCCAGCAGCCCGAAGGGGAACACTGAAGCTTTCTTT
TRBJ2-7 NA TRBV20-1 NA CSARVQETYEQYF TGCAGTGCTAGGGTACAGGAGACCTACGAGCAGTACTTC
TRBJ1-2 TRBD1 TRBV6-5 NA CASSPDRDRLLTF TGTGCCAGCAGCCCCGACAGGGACCGCTTACTCACCTTC
TRBJ1-1 NA TRBV6-5 NA CASRDTVLMNTEAFF TGTGCCAGCAGAGACACAGTATTGATGAACACTGAAGCTTTCTTT
TRBJ1-2 NA TRBV7-2 few CASSPRGRTYGYTF TGTGCCAGCAGCCCAAGAGGACGGACCTATGGCTACACCTTC
TRBJ2-1 NA TRBV4-2 NA CASSQGESNSYNEQFF TGTGCCAGCAGCCAGGGGGAGTCAAACTCCTACAATGAGCAGTTCTTC
TRBJ2-2 TRBD1 TRBV29-1 NA CSAGKWTGDTVELFF TGCAGCGCTGGGAAGTGGACAGGCGACACCGTGGAGCTGTTTTTT
TRBJ2-6 NA TRBV5-1 NA CASSSAGAPGANVLTF TGCGCCAGCAGCTCAGCAGGAGCCCCTGGGGCCAACGTCCTGACTTTC
TRBJ2-1 NA TRBV7-2 few CASRSAAGQFF TGTGCCAGCAGGTCCGCGGCCGGACAGTTCTTC
TRBJ1-3 TRBD1 TRBV20-1 NA CSAGEGQGRNTIYF TGCAGTGCTGGGGAGGGACAGGGTAGAAACACCATATATTTT
TRBJ1-5 TRBD1 TRBV7-2 few CASSLVGGGQGGQPQHF TGTGCCAGCAGCTTAGTTGGAGGCGGACAGGGAGGGCAGCCCCAGCATTTT
TRBJ2-4 TRBD2 TRBV27 few CASSLVSAGAAKNIQYF TGTGCCAGCAGTTTAGTCTCAGCGGGGGCAGCCAAAAACATTCAGTACTTC
TRBJ2-7 NA TRBV7-6 few CASSRRQGNIYEQYF TGTGCCAGCAGCCGACGACAAGGGAATATCTACGAGCAGTACTTC
TRBJ2-3 NA TRBV4-1 few CASSPMRTGFDTDTQYF TGCGCCAGCAGCCCTATGAGGACGGGGTTTGACACAGATACGCAGTATTTT
TRBJ2-3 NA TRBV11-1 NA CASSLEGARYTDTQYF TGTGCCAGCAGCTTGGAAGGTGCCCGGTACACAGATACGCAGTATTTT
TRBJ2-1 NA TRBV4-1 NA CASSQVRGHEQFF TGCGCCAGCAGCCAAGTGCGGGGGCATGAGCAGTTCTTC
TRBJ1-6 NA TRBV18 NA CASSPMDSYNSPLHF TGTGCCAGCTCACCAATGGACAGCTATAATTCACCCCTCCACTTT
TRBJ2-2 NA TRBV6-6 NA CASSYGGAVGELFF TGTGCCAGCAGTTATGGGGGGGCGGTCGGGGAGCTGTTTTTT
TRBJ1-1 TRBD1 TRBV10-3 few CAISGQGTNTEAFF TGTGCCATCAGTGGACAGGGAACGAACACTGAAGCTTTCTTT
TRBJ2-4 NA TRBV4-2 NA CASSQENAWGRWAKNIQYF TGTGCCAGCAGCCAAGAAAATGCCTGGGGGCGGTGGGCCAAAAACATTCAGTACTTC
TRBJ2-7 NA TRBV7-2 NA CASSWGNDEQYF TGTGCCAGCAGCTGGGGTAACGACGAGCAGTACTTC
TRBJ2-3 NA TRBV2 NA CASSARRGGTDTQYF TGTGCCAGCAGTGCACGGCGTGGAGGCACAGATACGCAGTATTTT
TRBJ2-5 NA TRBV6-6 NA CASSSPRDYQETQYF TGTGCCAGCAGTTCCCCTCGGGACTACCAAGAGACCCAGTACTTC
TRBJ2-7 NA TRBV30 NA CAWSEQFYEQYF TGTGCCTGGAGTGAACAGTTCTACGAGCAGTACTTC
TRBJ1-6 NA TRBV7-3 NA CASSLGQGMSPLHF TGTGCCAGCAGCTTAGGGCAGGGGATGTCACCCCTCCACTTT
TRBJ2-2 NA TRBV12-3/TRBV12-4 NA CASSFYAGELFF TGTGCCAGCAGTTTTTATGCCGGGGAGCTGTTTTTT
TRBJ1-4 TRBD1 TRBV7-9 NA CASSHTGDGEKLFF TGTGCCAGCAGCCACACAGGGGATGGTGAAAAACTGTTTTTT
TRBJ1-3 NA TRBV18 once CASSAGPAGNTIYF TGTGCCAGCTCAGCAGGCCCCGCCGGAAACACCATATATTTT
TRBJ2-2 NA TRBV12-3/TRBV12-4 NA CASSFLVSVDNTGELFF TGTGCCAGCAGTTTTTTGGTTAGCGTGGACAACACCGGGGAGCTGTTTTTT
TRBJ1-2 TRBD1 TRBV12-3/TRBV12-4 NA CASTLGQFYGYTF TGTGCCAGCACCCTGGGACAGTTCTATGGCTACACCTTC
TRBJ2-1 TRBD1 TRBV20-1 few CSVLQGSSYNEQFF TGCAGTGTTCTACAGGGGAGCTCCTACAATGAGCAGTTCTTC
TRBJ2-1 TRBD2 TRBV7-8 few CASSPSSGGANEQFF TGTGCCAGCAGCCCATCTAGCGGGGGGGCCAATGAGCAGTTCTTC
TRBJ2-1 NA TRBV5-1 few CASSRTHLGGDEQFF TGCGCCAGCAGTCGAACCCACCTGGGAGGCGATGAGCAGTTCTTC